This TCR beta chain emerged from a study of CD8+CD57+ T cells in acquired aplastic anemia. Study as a whole: Each DNA sample taken from sorted CD4+ and CD8+ cells came to 3 to 4 ug on average.

In this sample, this clonotype turned up many times. Its specificity is not known. A read error may account for a junction end that differs from germline. Germline-derived CDR1 and CDR2 are SGDLS and YYNGEE. This CDR3 is 13 amino acids long. Profiling of TCR beta VDJ combinations and CDR3 sequences used genomic DNA as template. TCRdb re-derived calls from the reads in MiXCR, one entry per CDR3 protein. The sample holds roughly 58,000 distinct CDR3 sequences, around 50% seen once. General observations from the study: Patients and controls shared twenty-nine CD8+ CDR3 sequences. CD8+ Simpson's diversity did not differ significantly between patients and controls.

Input material: sorted CD4+, CD8+, or CD8+CD57+ T cells (not recorded which) from PBMCs. V and J are TRBV9 and TRBJ1-2; 9 bases agree with TRBD1. The clonotype was recovered from a human donor in good health, serving as a control. The CDR3 is CASSVHRGHDFAF. The CDR3 DNA is TGTGCCAGCAGCGTCCACAGGGGGCATGACTTCGCCTTC.